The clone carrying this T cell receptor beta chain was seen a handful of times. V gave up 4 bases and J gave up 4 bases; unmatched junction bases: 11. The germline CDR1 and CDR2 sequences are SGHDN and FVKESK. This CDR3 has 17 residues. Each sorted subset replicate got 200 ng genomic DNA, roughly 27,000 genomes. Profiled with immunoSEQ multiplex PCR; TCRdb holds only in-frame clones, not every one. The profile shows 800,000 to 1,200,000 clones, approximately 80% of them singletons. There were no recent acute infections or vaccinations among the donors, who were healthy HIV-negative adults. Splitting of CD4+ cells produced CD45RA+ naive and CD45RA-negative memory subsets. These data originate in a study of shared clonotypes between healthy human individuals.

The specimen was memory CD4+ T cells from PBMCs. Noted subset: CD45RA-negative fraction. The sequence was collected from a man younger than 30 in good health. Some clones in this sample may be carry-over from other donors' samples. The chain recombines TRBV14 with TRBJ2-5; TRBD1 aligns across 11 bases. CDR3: CASSPLRGQGAGETQYF. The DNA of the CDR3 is TGTGCCAGCAGCCCACTCAGAGGACAGGGGGCGGGAGAGACCCAGTACTTC.